This entry describes one TCR beta chain. Repertoires were generated with immunoSEQ multiplex PCR, while TCRdb's copy carries only in-frame clones and drops some. The sample carries about 290,000 clones, around 81% recorded once. Trimming removed 5 bases from V and 3 bases from J, with 4 bases in between. Germline assignment: CDR1 SNHLY and CDR2 FYNNEI. The CDR3 loop spans 11 amino acids. This entry is derived from a study of blood T cell repertoires in COVID-19. This receptor was obtained from a woman aged 45-65 years with active or convalescent COVID-19. The chain combines TRBV2 with TRBJ1-1; D call uncertain. What was sequenced was peripheral blood. The CDR3 sequence is CASSSYTEAFF. CDR3 bases: TGTGCCAGCAGTTCATACACTGAAGCTTTCTTT.